Shown below are 6 T cell receptor beta chains from a single sample sequenced in a study of OX40 agonist ivuxolimab in advanced cancers. The data were produced by immunoSEQ multiplex PCR, yet TCRdb's version contains in-frame clones alone and is incomplete. The data hold fewer than 60,000 clones, with more than 85% observed a single time. Sequences were derived from CD4+ or CD8+ T cells sorted from blood, sampled in a trial of the OX40 agonist ivuxolimab. These receptors were collected from an adult with an advanced solid tumor such as melanoma, head and neck, liver or kidney cancer.

The V call is TRBV7-2, the J call TRBJ1-1, with 7 bases lining up with TRBD1. With V trimmed by 2 bases and J by 0 bases, 15 bases remained unmatched. Germline lookup yields CDR1 SGHTA and CDR2 FQGNSA. The CDR3 sequence is 19 residues long. This CDR3 is CASSLISPTGTSVNTEAFF. The DNA of the CDR3 is TGTGCCAGCAGCTTAATCTCACCGACAGGGACTTCGGTGAACACTGAAGCTTTCTTT.

The V call is TRBV2, the J call TRBJ1-3, with D unclear. CDR1 is SNHLY and CDR2 is FYNNEI in the germline V gene. CDR3 length: 18 residues. Trimming pared 0 bases from V and 0 bases from J, leaving 15 bases between. This chain's CDR3 is CASSEAPPQVRSGNTIYF. The DNA for the CDR3 is TGTGCCAGCAGTGAAGCACCCCCCCAGGTTCGCTCTGGAAACACCATATATTTT.

This chain joins TRBV5-1 and TRBJ2-7; D remains ambiguous. Between the trimmed V and J ends, which lost 3 bases and 4 bases, there was a span of 8 bases. Germline lookup yields CDR1 SGHRS and CDR2 YFSETQ. CDR3 length equals 12 residues. The DNA of the CDR3 is TGCGCCAGCAGCTGGACGGGTTACGAGCAGTACTTC. Protein sequence: CASSWTGYEQYF.

The chain employs TRBV7-2 and TRBJ2-7; D not resolved. Germline lookup yields CDR1 SGHTA and CDR2 FQGNSA. V lost 4 bases to trimming and J lost 1 base, with 8 bases between them. CDR3 size: 13 residues. The CDR3 protein is CASSSSASYEQYF. DNA of the CDR3: TGTGCCAGCAGCTCAAGCGCGTCCTACGAGCAGTACTTC.

Only one count was recorded for this clone. The rearrangement joins TRBV19 to TRBJ2-5; the match to TRBD2 covers 11 bases. This CDR3 has 14 amino acids. V lost 6 bases and J lost 5; bases outside the gene matches: 5. Germline-derived CDR1 and CDR2 are LNHDA and SQIVND (reference sequence). The CDR3 is CASRGLAGMETQYF. CDR3 bases: TGTGCCAGTAGAGGACTAGCGGGTATGGAGACCCAGTACTTC.

The gene calls are TRBV10-3 and TRBJ2-7, with 10 positions matching TRBD2. This CDR3 is built from 14 residues. After removal of 4 bases from V and 2 bases from J, the junction contained 2 bases not matched to a gene. Germline CDR1 is ENHRY and CDR2 is SYGVKD. CDR3 amino acids: CAISGTSGTYEQYF. The CDR3 bases are TGTGCCATCAGTGGGACTAGCGGAACCTACGAGCAGTACTTC.